Each of the 25 T cell receptor beta chains below was sequenced from the same sample in a study of blood T cells in healthy people across ages. Primed by a sample-barcoded 5' primer and a J-beta primer mix, a second PCR proceeded for roughly 6 to 12 cycles. TCRdb called the 5' RACE reads again in MiXCR, with one record for every CDR3 protein. The data show about 1.4 million distinct CDR3 sequences, with almost 60% seen just once and roughly 6.3% held by the top ten. The sample consisted of blood. All receptors come from a man aged 18 to 29 in good health.

Notes on this clonotype: The junction does not match germline at one end; this may be a read error. The rearrangement joins TRBV6-6 to TRBJ2-1; D is unclear. The length of the CDR3 is 13 residues. In germline, CDR1 is MNHNY, CDR2 SVGAGI (reference sequence). This CDR3 reads CASSDSMAYEQFF. CDR3 nucleotides: TGTGCCAGCAGTGACTCGATGGCGTATGAGCAGTTCTTC.

V usage is TRBV6-2 or TRBV6-3 and J usage is TRBJ2-1, with 8 bases matching TRBD1. CDR3 length: 15 residues. CDR1 is MNHEY and CDR2 is SVGEGT in the germline V gene. J lost 4 bases, V lost 7 bases, and 9 bases had no gene match. The CDR3 here is CASIRSWDRYNEQFF. The CDR3 nucleotides are TGTGCCAGCATCCGAAGCTGGGACAGGTACAATGAGCAGTTCTTC.

The chain links TRBV25-1 to TRBJ2-2; maybe TRBD1 (5 bases). V shed 5 bases and J shed 3 bases, with 10 bases lying between them. The germline V gene encodes CDR1 MGHDK and CDR2 SYGVNS. The CDR3 is 14 residues long. CDR3 loop: CASSPSRDTGELFF. CDR3 DNA: TGTGCCAGCAGTCCCAGCAGGGACACCGGGGAGCTGTTTTTT.

This clonotype was counted between two and nine times. CDR3 coding DNA: TGTGCCAGCAGCTTAGCGATGTCTAGGATGAATGAGCAGTTCTTC. Amino acids: CASSLAMSRMNEQFF. The chain combines TRBV7-2 with TRBJ2-1; D not certain. With 0 bases removed from V and 7 bases from J, the gap between germline ends came to 13 bases. There are 15 residues in the CDR3. Per the germline V gene, CDR1 is SGHTA and CDR2 is FQGNSA.

This sequence joins TRBV7-9 and TRBJ2-7; D may be TRBD1 (5 bases). Trimming removed 4 bases from V and 3 bases from J, with 13 bases in between. Germline V CDR1 and CDR2: SEHNR, FQNEAQ (reference sequence). The CDR3 loop spans 14 amino acids. In DNA, the CDR3 is TGTGCCAGCAGCTATGGATCTCAGGGCTACGAGCAGTACTTC. It translates to CASSYGSQGYEQYF.

The genes are TRBV29-1 and TRBJ1-2; 7 bases agree with TRBD1. The CDR3 loop spans 13 amino acids. Losses at the gene ends were 4 bases for V and 8 bases for J; bases not matched to a gene: 10. Germline loops: CDR1 SQVTM, CDR2 ANQGSEA. CDR3 sequence: CSVAQRQGQGYTF. Here the CDR3 DNA reads TGCAGCGTTGCCCAGAGACAGGGTCAGGGCTACACCTTC. The full variable domain, in which reference TRBV29-1 and TRBJ1-2 provide the parts outside the CDR3, is SAVISQKPSRDICQRGTSLTIQCQVDSQVTMMFWYRQQPGQSLTLIATANQGSEATYESGFVIDKFPISRPNLTFSTLTVSNMSPEDSSIYLCSVAQRQGQGYTFGSGTRLTVV.

This clonotype has only a few counts. The J gene is TRBJ2-7, the V gene TRBV3-1; a weak D match, TRBD2 (6 bases). Per the germline V gene, CDR1 is LGHDT and CDR2 is YNNKEL (reference sequence). CDR3 size: 17 residues. V lost 4 bases, J lost 3 bases, and 22 bases lay in between. CDR3 sequence: CASSRMTPASGHYEQYF. The CDR3 coding sequence is TGTGCCAGCAGCCGCATGACCCCGGCGAGCGGGCACTACGAGCAGTACTTC.

This clonotype was recorded once. The chain couples TRBV4-2 to TRBJ2-1; 9 nucleotides align to TRBD2. The CDR3 consists of 14 residues. Germline CDR1 reads LGHNA; CDR2 reads YNFKEQ. After removal of 0 bases from V and 15 bases from J, the junction contained 9 bases not matched to a gene. CDR3 protein: CASSQDMGREGTFF. The CDR3, as DNA: TGTGCCAGCAGCCAAGATATGGGGCGGGAGGGAACGTTCTTC.

The count of this clonotype is one. V is TRBV7-9 and J is TRBJ2-3; 9 nucleotides line up with TRBD2. This CDR3 contains 15 residues. CDR1 SEHNR and CDR2 FQNEAQ come from the germline V gene (reference sequence). After removal of 4 bases from V and 5 bases from J, the junction contained 7 bases not matched to a gene. This CDR3 reads CASSSTSGAGDTQYF. CDR3 nucleotides: TGTGCCAGCAGCTCGACTAGCGGAGCGGGAGATACGCAGTATTTT.

The table lists this clonotype with a few counts. The chain combines TRBV5-1 with TRBJ2-1, with a possible D match to TRBD2 (7 bases). Looked up from germline, CDR1 is SGHRS and CDR2 is YFSETQ. Trimming removed 0 bases from V and 6 bases from J, with 13 bases in between. CDR3 size: 15 residues. Here the CDR3 reads CASSLEGGGGNEQFF. CDR3 nucleotide sequence: TGCGCCAGCAGCTTGGAGGGGGGGGGAGGCAATGAGCAGTTCTTC.

This chain joins TRBV29-1 and TRBJ2-1, with D uncertain. The CDR3 runs to 11 residues. The V end was cut by 5 bases, the J end by 2 bases, with 4 bases between. Germline-derived CDR1 and CDR2 are SQVTM and ANQGSEA. CDR3 sequence (DNA): TGCAGCGTTCCAGCCTACAATGAGCAGTTCTTC. It translates to CSVPAYNEQFF.

The chain is built from TRBV3-1 and TRBJ2-5; D is uncertain. V gave up 1 base and J gave up 5 bases, with 8 bases separating them. CDR3 length: 13 amino acids. Looked up from germline, CDR1 is LGHDT and CDR2 is YNNKEL (reference sequence). The DNA for the CDR3 is TGTGCCAGCAGCCAAGTTATGGGGGAGACCCAGTACTTC. This translates into CASSQVMGETQYF.

This chain uses TRBV9 with TRBJ1-2; D possibly corresponds to TRBD1 (5 bases). V shed 0 bases and J shed 5 bases, with 20 bases lying between them. Germline CDR1 reads SGDLS; CDR2 reads YYNGEE. The CDR3 extends over 17 amino acids. The CDR3 coding sequence is TGTGCCAGCAGCGTAGTCACAGGTGCTGTAAGCTCATATGGCTACACCTTC. Its protein product is CASSVVTGAVSSYGYTF.

The chain employs TRBV7-8 and TRBJ1-1; maybe TRBD1 (6 bases). V lost 2 bases and J 1 base, leaving 17 bases between the germline ends. The V gene's germline CDR1 is SGHVS and CDR2 FQNEAQ. The CDR3 contains 17 residues. In nucleotides, the CDR3 is TGTGCCAGCAGCTTAAGGCCCCCGGGACAAGGGAACACTGAAGCTTTCTTT. Its translation is CASSLRPPGQGNTEAFF.

The chain uses TRBV11-2 and TRBJ2-1; no clear D. Per germline, CDR1 SGHAT and CDR2 FQNNGV. Trimming stripped 1 base from V and 12 bases from J, with 16 bases between. The CDR3 runs 14 residues. The CDR3 region is CASSLGAIVGGQFF. CDR3 in DNA: TGTGCCAGCAGCTTAGGGGCCATTGTAGGTGGGCAGTTCTTC.

Comments on this clonotype: A read error may produce the germline difference seen at one junction end. The chain employs TRBV27 and TRBJ2-4; 8 bases are shared with TRBD2. The J call may be in error: the DNA end matches TRBJ2-7 better. The germline V gene encodes CDR1 MNHEY and CDR2 SMNVEV (reference sequence). CDR3 size: 15 residues. The DNA for the CDR3 is TGTGCCAACAGTCCATTCAGCGGGGGTGTCTACGAGCAGTACTTC. It specifies CANSPFSGGVYEQYF.

This chain connects TRBV9 to TRBJ1-2; 8 bases match TRBD1. Trimming took 3 bases from V and 8 from J; bases not matched to a gene: 9. Germline V gene lookup returns CDR1 SGDLS and CDR2 YYNGEE. The CDR3 spans 14 residues. The CDR3 bases are TGTGCCAGCAGCGCGAGGACAGGGCGTGGAGGCTACACCTTC. Encoded protein: CASSARTGRGGYTF. Looking up the rest from reference TRBV9 and TRBJ1-2 gives the full variable domain: DSGVTQTPKHLITATGQRVTLRCSPRSGDLSVYWYQQSLDQGLQFLIQYYNGEERAKGNILERFSAQQFPDLHSELNLSSLELGDSALYFCASSARTGRGGYTFGSGTRLTVV.

The CDR3 loop is CASSLEAPNIQYF. The DNA of the CDR3 is TGCGCCAGCAGCTTGGAGGCCCCCAACATTCAGTACTTC. The chain links TRBV5-1 to TRBJ2-7; D not resolved. Judging by the DNA end, TRBJ2-4 fits better; the J call may be wrong. Germline-derived CDR1 and CDR2 are SGHRS and YFSETQ. The CDR3 has 13 residues.

The chain recombines TRBV20-1 with TRBJ2-1; 14 bases are shared with TRBD2. Germline trimming cut 7 bases from V and 8 bases from J; bases unmatched to any gene: 10. Germline CDR1 is DFQATT and CDR2 is SNEGSKA (reference sequence). This CDR3 has 15 amino acids. Here the CDR3 reads CSVRGLAGGLDEQFF. The CDR3 DNA sequence: TGCAGTGTCAGAGGACTAGCGGGAGGTCTGGATGAGCAGTTCTTC.

The J gene is TRBJ2-3, the V gene TRBV7-6; no clear D. The CDR3 sequence is 16 residues long. Trimming removed 5 bases at V and 0 bases at J, with 15 bases between. Looked up from germline, CDR1 is SGHVS and CDR2 is FNYEAQ. CDR3 protein: CASSPLVERSTDTQYF. DNA of the CDR3: TGTGCCAGCAGCCCCTTGGTGGAACGTAGCACAGATACGCAGTATTTT.

The chain uses TRBV15 and TRBJ1-2; D gene uncertain. The CDR3 spans 15 residues. CDR1 and CDR2 (germline): LNHNV, YYDKDF (reference sequence). Trimming removed 0 bases from V and 0 bases from J, with 8 bases in between. The CDR3: CATSRDQAANYGYTF. CDR3 bases: TGTGCCACCAGCAGAGATCAGGCAGCTAACTATGGCTACACCTTC.

The chain is built from TRBV27 and TRBJ2-6; 7 bases are a match to TRBD1. Per the germline V gene, CDR1 is MNHEY and CDR2 is SMNVEV (reference sequence). The length of the CDR3 is 16 residues. V was pared by 10 bases and J by 0 bases, with 9 bases of the junction left unmatched. The CDR3 here is CATKRQGGSGANVLTF. CDR3 coding DNA: TGTGCCACCAAGAGACAGGGTGGCTCTGGGGCCAACGTCCTGACTTTC.

This chain connects TRBV6-2 or TRBV6-3 to TRBJ1-1, with D perhaps matching TRBD1 (6 bases). The CDR3 covers 16 residues. The germline V gene has CDR1 MNHEY and CDR2 SVGEGT. V lost 3 bases and J 6 bases, leaving 20 bases between the germline ends. This CDR3 reads CASSYAHLSGHPEAFF. The CDR3 nucleotides read TGTGCCAGCAGTTATGCCCACCTCTCGGGACACCCTGAAGCTTTCTTT.

V gene TRBV27 combines with J gene TRBJ1-2, with D unclear. The CDR3 has 14 amino acids. Germline CDR1 reads MNHEY; CDR2 reads SMNVEV (reference sequence). V gave up 2 bases and J gave up 7 bases, with 14 bases separating them. For the CDR3, the DNA is TGTGCCAGCAGTTTAGAGGTCAGGATCAGTGGCTACACCTTC. It specifies CASSLEVRISGYTF.

Remarks on this clonotype: It may be a read error: a sequence one base away is much more abundant. The V gene is TRBV4-2, the J gene TRBJ2-5, with 10 bases matching TRBD2. Trimming removed 7 bases from V and 5 bases from J; junction bases left unmatched: 7. This CDR3 has 14 residues. Per the germline V gene, CDR1 is LGHNA and CDR2 is YNFKEQ. CDR3 sequence (DNA): TGTGCCAGCAACCTCAAAGCGGGAGGGGAGACCCAGTACTTC. This gives the protein CASNLKAGGETQYF.